A selection of T cell receptor beta chains follows, all from one sample in a study of T cell repertoires in cytomegalovirus infection. No cognate antigen is known for these TCRs. One entry per CDR3 protein, called by TCRdb with MiXCR from the reads. The sample contains 680,000 or so distinct CDR3 sequences, around a third of which appear only once. This material consisted of cultured PBMCs, taken from culture after CMV antigen stimulation. These receptors came from a human donor in good health (CMV status not recorded). Some clones in this sample may be carry-over from other donors' samples. CDR3s include the opening cysteine and the closing phenylalanine or tryptophan. D genes are given only for firm matches. The size entry is marked missing in some rows and otherwise reads once, few, many or a size class.

v_call	d_call	clone_size	j_call	cdr3_aa	cdr3_nt
TRBV12-5	-	-	TRBJ2-7	CASGRSGVVQYF	TGTGCTAGTGGTCGATCAGGGGTCGTGCAGTACTTC
TRBV6-5	-	many	TRBJ1-3	CASSSQGNTIYF	TGTGCCAGCAGTTCACAGGGAAACACCATATATTTT
TRBV19	TRBD2	-	TRBJ2-1	CASSASRGGSYNEQFF	TGTGCCAGTAGTGCCTCCCGGGGGGGCTCCTACAATGAGCAGTTCTTC
TRBV27	TRBD1	few	TRBJ2-7	CASSSWDRDEQYF	TGTGCCAGCAGTTCCTGGGACAGGGACGAGCAGTACTTC
TRBV7-2	-	-	TRBJ1-6	CASSLVYSSYNSPLHF	TGTGCCAGCAGCTTAGTATACAGCTCCTATAATTCACCCCTCCACTTT
TRBV20-1	TRBD1	few	TRBJ1-2	CSIQGDGWGYTF	TGCAGTATCCAGGGGGATGGTTGGGGCTACACCTTC
TRBV5-1	-	-	TRBJ2-6	CASSLDRGAPAAGANVLTF	TGCGCCAGCAGCTTGGATCGGGGGGCGCCTGCCGCTGGGGCCAACGTCCTGACTTTC
TRBV4-1	-	few	TRBJ2-7	CASSQGGGVLYEQYF	TGCGCCAGCAGCCAAGGAGGCGGGGTCCTCTACGAGCAGTACTTC
TRBV7-2	-	few	TRBJ1-5	CASSREPFNQPQHF	TGTGCCAGCAGCCGAGAGCCTTTCAATCAGCCCCAGCATTTT
TRBV27	TRBD1	-	TRBJ1-6	CASRPLGTGDNSPLHF	TGTGCCAGCAGACCCCTAGGGACAGGGGATAATTCACCCCTCCACTTT
TRBV7-2	TRBD2	-	TRBJ2-7	CASSAHFERGIMYEQYF	TGTGCCAGCAGCGCCCACTTTGAGCGGGGGATAATGTACGAGCAGTACTTC
TRBV20-1	TRBD2	few	TRBJ2-2	CSARSGAGAGTGELFF	TGCAGTGCTAGAAGCGGAGCGGGAGCGGGAACCGGGGAGCTGTTTTTT
TRBV7-2	-	-	TRBJ2-7	CASSLGRGSFYEQYF	TGTGCCAGCAGCTTAGGTAGAGGCTCCTTTTACGAGCAGTACTTC
TRBV28	TRBD2	few	TRBJ2-3	CASSSTLGLAAQYF	TGTGCCAGCAGTTCAACCCTTGGACTAGCGGCGCAGTATTTT
TRBV3-1	-	-	TRBJ2-5	CASSQSPVQETQYF	TGTGCCAGCAGCCAATCCCCGGTCCAAGAGACCCAGTACTTC
TRBV12-3/TRBV12-4	TRBD1	few	TRBJ1-2	CASSPSTGVGYTF	TGTGCCAGCAGTCCGTCGACAGGGGTTGGCTACACCTTC
TRBV4-3	-	-	TRBJ2-2	CASSQEIVLRTGELFF	TGCGCCAGCAGCCAAGAAATCGTCCTACGTACCGGGGAGCTGTTTTTT
TRBV3-1	TRBD2	-	TRBJ2-1	CASSQVGAAGGAYNEQFF	TGTGCCAGCAGCCAAGTTGGTGCGGCGGGAGGAGCCTACAATGAGCAGTTCTTC
TRBV4-3	-	-	TRBJ2-1	CASSSQEGSEQFF	TGCGCCAGCAGCTCACAGGAGGGATCTGAGCAGTTCTTC
TRBV3-1	-	-	TRBJ2-7	CASSQQGVDYEQYF	TGTGCCAGCAGCCAACAAGGGGTGGACTACGAGCAGTACTTC
TRBV5-1	-	-	TRBJ2-3	CASSLAVGADTQYF	TGCGCCAGCAGCTTGGCCGTCGGGGCAGATACGCAGTATTTT
TRBV28	-	few	TRBJ2-7	CASSLGGGAFYEQYF	TGTGCCAGCAGTTTGGGGGGGGGCGCGTTCTACGAGCAGTACTTC
TRBV7-2	-	-	TRBJ2-5	CASSLFAGGQEETQYF	TGTGCCAGCAGCTTATTCGCGGGGGGACAGGAAGAGACCCAGTACTTC
TRBV2	-	few	TRBJ1-1	CASKRAGTEAFF	TGTGCCTCCAAGAGGGCTGGGACTGAAGCTTTCTTT
TRBV7-6	-	few	TRBJ1-4	CASSSRGGTNEKLFF	TGTGCCAGCAGCTCCAGGGGTGGCACTAATGAAAAACTGTTTTTT
TRBV6-5	-	-	TRBJ2-5	CASSFGTRLQETQYF	TGTGCCAGCAGCTTTGGCACACGACTTCAAGAGACCCAGTACTTC
TRBV5-1	-	-	TRBJ2-7	CASSGDISSYEQYF	TGCGCCAGCAGCGGGGACATTTCTTCCTACGAGCAGTACTTC
TRBV7-2	-	few	TRBJ1-5	CASSPRSTQPQHF	TGTGCCAGCAGCCCACGGTCGACCCAGCCCCAGCATTTT
TRBV7-6	TRBD2	-	TRBJ2-3	CASSYLAGGRRDTQYF	TGTGCCAGCAGCTATCTAGCGGGGGGCCGACGAGATACGCAGTATTTT
TRBV10-3	-	few	TRBJ2-7	CAISDATYEQYF	TGTGCCATCAGTGACGCGACCTACGAGCAGTACTTC
TRBV12-3/TRBV12-4	-	once	TRBJ2-3	CASSLGLMGDTQYF	TGTGCCAGCAGTTTGGGGCTGATGGGAGATACGCAGTATTTT
TRBV28	-	few	TRBJ2-2	CASSFDRRLTGELFF	TGTGCCAGCAGTTTCGACAGACGACTCACCGGGGAGCTGTTTTTT
TRBV6-2/TRBV6-3	TRBD2	few	TRBJ2-2	CASSLREGPGELFF	TGTGCCAGCAGCTTGCGGGAGGGGCCCGGGGAGCTGTTTTTT
TRBV7-7	TRBD1	-	TRBJ2-6	CASSPGQAESGANVLTF	TGTGCCAGCAGCCCCGGACAGGCAGAATCTGGGGCCAACGTCCTGACTTTC
TRBV19	TRBD2	-	TRBJ2-1	CASSILSGLAGKRGEQFF	TGTGCCAGTAGTATTCTCTCGGGACTAGCGGGGAAAAGGGGCGAGCAGTTCTTC
TRBV6-5	-	few	TRBJ1-1	CASSYSDTGGSFF	TGTGCCAGCAGTTACTCGGACACCGGGGGATCTTTCTTT
TRBV7-2	-	few	TRBJ2-1	CASSLVNPSYNEQFF	TGTGCCAGCAGCTTAGTGAATCCCTCTTACAATGAGCAGTTCTTC